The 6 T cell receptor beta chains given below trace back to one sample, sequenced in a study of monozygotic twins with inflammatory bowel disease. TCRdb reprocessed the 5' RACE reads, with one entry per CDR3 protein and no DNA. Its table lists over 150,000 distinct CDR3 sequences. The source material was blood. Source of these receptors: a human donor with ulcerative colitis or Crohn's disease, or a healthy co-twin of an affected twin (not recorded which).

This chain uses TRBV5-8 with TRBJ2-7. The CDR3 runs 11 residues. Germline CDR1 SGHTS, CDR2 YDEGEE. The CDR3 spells CASSPVKEQYF.

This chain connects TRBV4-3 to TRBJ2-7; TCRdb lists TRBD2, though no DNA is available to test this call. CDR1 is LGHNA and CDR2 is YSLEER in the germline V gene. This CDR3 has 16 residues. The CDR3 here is CASSQVHTSGMYEQYF.

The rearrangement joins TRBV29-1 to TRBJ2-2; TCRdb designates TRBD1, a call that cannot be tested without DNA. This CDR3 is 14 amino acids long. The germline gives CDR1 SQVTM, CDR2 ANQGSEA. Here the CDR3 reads CSVERLVPGGELFF.

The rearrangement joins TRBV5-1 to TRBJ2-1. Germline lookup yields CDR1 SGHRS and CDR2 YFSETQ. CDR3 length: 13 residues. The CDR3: CASSLGNEGEQFF. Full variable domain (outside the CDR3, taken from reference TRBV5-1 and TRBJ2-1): KAGVTQTPRYLIKTRGQQVTLSCSPISGHRSVSWYQQTPGQGLQFLFEYFSETQRNKGNFPGRFSGRQFSNSRSEMNVSTLELGDSALYLCASSLGNEGEQFFGPGTRLTVL.

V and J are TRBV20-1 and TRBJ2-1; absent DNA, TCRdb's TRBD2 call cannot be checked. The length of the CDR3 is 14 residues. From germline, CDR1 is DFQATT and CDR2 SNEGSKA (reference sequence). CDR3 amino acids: CSAPPGWSYNEQFF.

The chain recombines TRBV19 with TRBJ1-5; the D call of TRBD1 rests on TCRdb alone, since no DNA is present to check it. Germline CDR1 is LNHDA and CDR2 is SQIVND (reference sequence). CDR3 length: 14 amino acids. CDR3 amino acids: CASSTTGGNQPQHF.